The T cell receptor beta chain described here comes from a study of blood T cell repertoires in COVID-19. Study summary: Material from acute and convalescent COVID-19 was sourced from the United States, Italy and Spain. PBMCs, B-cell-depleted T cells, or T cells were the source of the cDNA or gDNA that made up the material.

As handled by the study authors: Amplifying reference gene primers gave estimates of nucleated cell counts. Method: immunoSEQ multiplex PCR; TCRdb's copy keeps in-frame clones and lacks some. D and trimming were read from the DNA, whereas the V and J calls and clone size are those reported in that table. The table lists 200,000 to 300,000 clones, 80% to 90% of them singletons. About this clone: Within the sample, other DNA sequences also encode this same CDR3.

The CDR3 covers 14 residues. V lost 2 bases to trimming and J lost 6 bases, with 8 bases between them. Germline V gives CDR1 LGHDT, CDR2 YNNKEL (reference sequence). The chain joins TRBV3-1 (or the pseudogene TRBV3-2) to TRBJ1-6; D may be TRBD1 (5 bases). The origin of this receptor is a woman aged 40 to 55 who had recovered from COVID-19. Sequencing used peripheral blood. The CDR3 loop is CASSQPGGNSPLHF. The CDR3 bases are TGTGCCAGCAGCCAACCCGGGGGTAATTCACCCCTCCACTTT.